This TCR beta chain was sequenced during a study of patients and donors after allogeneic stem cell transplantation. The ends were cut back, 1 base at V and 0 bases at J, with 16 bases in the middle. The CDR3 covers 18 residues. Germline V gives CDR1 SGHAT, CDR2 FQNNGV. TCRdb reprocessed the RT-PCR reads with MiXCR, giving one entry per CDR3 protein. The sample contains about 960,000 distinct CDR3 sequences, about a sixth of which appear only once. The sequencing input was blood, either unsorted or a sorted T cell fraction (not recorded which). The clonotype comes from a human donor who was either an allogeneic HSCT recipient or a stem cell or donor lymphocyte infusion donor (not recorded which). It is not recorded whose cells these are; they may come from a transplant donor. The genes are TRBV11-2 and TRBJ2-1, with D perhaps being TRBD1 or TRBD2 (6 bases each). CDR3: CASSLGLGGLASYNEQFF. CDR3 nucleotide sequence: TGTGCCAGCAGCTTAGGTTTAGGGGGACTCGCCTCCTACAATGAGCAGTTCTTC.